There are a few counts of the clone carrying this T cell receptor (beta chain). No antigen is known for it. Bulk TCR library preparation followed previously described methods with listed TCR primers. TCRdb reprocessed the PCR reads with MiXCR, giving one entry per CDR3 protein. The data show under 600,000 distinct CDR3 sequences, around 21% seen once. Naive CD8 T cells were sorted, and the gate applied was CD8+CD4-CCR7+CD45RA+. The data were obtained in a study of molecular identifiers for immune sequencing clone quantification. Broader study findings: For highly expanded clones, sizes could be underestimated when identical TCR molecules share a barcode.

V lost 7 bases to trimming and J lost 2 bases, with 11 bases between them. The CDR3 is 12 residues long. Germline values: CDR1 GTSNPN, CDR2 SVGIG (reference sequence). The TCR comes from a human donor in good health. Some libraries in this study had Jurkat cell RNA spiked in. The chain recombines TRBV30 with TRBJ2-5, with D tentatively TRBD1 (6 bases). Input material: naive CD8+ T cells from blood, with Jurkat cell RNA spiked in. Documented subset: FACS-sorted CD8+CD4-CCR7+CD45RA+ naive T cells. The CDR3 bases are TGTGCCTCCAACAGGGAGCAAGAGACCCAGTACTTC. Translation: CASNREQETQYF.